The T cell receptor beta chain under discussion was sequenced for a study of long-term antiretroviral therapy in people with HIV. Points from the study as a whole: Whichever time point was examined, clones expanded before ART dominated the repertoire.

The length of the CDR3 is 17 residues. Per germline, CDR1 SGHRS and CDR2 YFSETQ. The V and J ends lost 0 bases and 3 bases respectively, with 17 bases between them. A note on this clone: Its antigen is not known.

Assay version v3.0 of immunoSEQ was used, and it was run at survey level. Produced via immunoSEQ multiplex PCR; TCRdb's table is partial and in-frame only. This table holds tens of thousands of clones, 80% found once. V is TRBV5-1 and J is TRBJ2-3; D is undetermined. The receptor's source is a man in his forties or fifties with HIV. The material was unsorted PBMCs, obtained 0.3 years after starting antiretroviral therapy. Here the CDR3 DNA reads TGCGCCAGCAGCTTGGCCTGGCCTATGGGCCTAACAGATACGCAGTATTTT. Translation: CASSLAWPMGLTDTQYF.